The 11 T cell receptor beta chains below come from one sample, sequenced in a study of T cells expressing NK-cell markers. TCRdb re-called the 5' RACE reads, yielding one record per CDR3 amino acid sequence without DNA. The sample has 150,000 to 180,000 distinct CDR3 sequences; the top ten hold over 35%. The sequencing sample was made of blood T cells: a sorted CD56 or NKG2C T cell subset, CD4+ or CD8+ T cells, or bulk PBMC T cells (not recorded which). All receptors derive from a woman aged 45 to 65 in good health.

The rearrangement links TRBV9 to TRBJ2-1. The CDR3 has 15 residues. Germline-derived CDR1 and CDR2 are SGDLS and YYNGEE. The CDR3: CASSVRAEIYNEQFF.

The V call is TRBV6-1, the J call TRBJ2-1; without DNA, the TCRdb call of TRBD2 cannot be checked. CDR3 length equals 15 residues. Per germline, CDR1 MNHNS and CDR2 SASEGT. The chain's CDR3 is CASRVGTSGTLEQFF.

V and J are TRBV12-5 and TRBJ2-5; absent DNA, TCRdb's TRBD1 call cannot be checked. Germline loops: CDR1 LGHNT, CDR2 FRNRAP. The length of the CDR3 is 18 residues. CDR3 protein: CASGLDSSGTGDAETQYF.

The V gene is TRBV27, the J gene TRBJ2-7. The CDR3 is made up of 13 amino acids. From germline, CDR1 is MNHEY and CDR2 SMNVEV (reference sequence). Here the CDR3 reads CASMGGRSYEQYF.

The gene calls are TRBV7-9 and TRBJ2-1. Looked up from germline, CDR1 is SEHNR and CDR2 is FQNEAQ (reference sequence). The CDR3 covers 15 residues. The CDR3: CASSLLGSWYNEQFF.

The rearrangement uses TRBV7-9 and TRBJ2-3; TCRdb lists TRBD2, though no DNA is available to test this call. Germline CDR1 reads SEHNR; CDR2 reads FQNEAQ (reference sequence). The CDR3 totals 14 residues. This CDR3 reads CASSSSPSEDTQYF.

This sequence joins TRBV9 and TRBJ2-1; TCRdb names TRBD1, which stays unverified in the absence of DNA. The germline V gene has CDR1 SGDLS and CDR2 YYNGEE. CDR3 length: 13 residues. The CDR3 sequence: CASSAPPRNEQFF.

This rearrangement joins TRBV10-2 to TRBJ1-6; no DNA is available, so the TRBD1 call from TCRdb remains unchecked. The CDR3 loop spans 16 amino acids. Germline V gene lookup returns CDR1 WSHSY and CDR2 SAAADI. CDR3 sequence reads: CASSDSPRGPNSPLHF.

V is TRBV30 and J is TRBJ1-6. CDR3 length: 13 residues. CDR1 is GTSNPN and CDR2 is SVGIG in the germline V gene (reference sequence). Here the CDR3 reads CAWSVHGNSPLHF. The variable domain in full, completed from reference TRBV30 and TRBJ1-6, reads SQTIHQWPATLVQPVGSPLSLECTVEGTSNPNLYWYRQAAGRGLQLLFYSVGIGQISSEVPQNLSASRPQDRQFILSSKKLLLSDSGFYLCAWSVHGNSPLHFGNGTRLTVT.

The chain is built from TRBV12-3 or TRBV12-4 and TRBJ1-1. The CDR3 is 15 residues long. The CDR3 protein is CASSAIGLGSTEAFF.

The V and J genes are TRBV27 and TRBJ2-1. The CDR3 totals 13 residues. Germline V gene lookup returns CDR1 MNHEY and CDR2 SMNVEV (reference sequence). The CDR3 reads CASSLLVDNEQFF.